Following are 4 T cell receptor beta chains from one sample sequenced in a study of T cells in Graves' hyperthyroidism and ophthalmopathy. Researchers took RNA transcripts and amplified the TCR beta CDR3 regions from them. Using the HTBI primer set, a first-round RT-PCR was run on the TCR CDR3. TCRdb reprocessed the multiplex PCR reads with MiXCR, giving one entry per CDR3 protein. In the table there are about 590,000 distinct CDR3 sequences, 15% to 18% of which are singletons. The sequenced sample consisted of blood. Receptors were obtained from a woman in her twenties or thirties with Graves' hyperthyroidism.

This clonotype was counted many times. The gene calls are TRBV27 and TRBJ1-2, with a weak D call TRBD1 (6 bases). The CDR3 extends over 14 amino acids. Trimming cost V 6 bases and J 1 base, with 12 bases left between them. Per the germline V gene, CDR1 is MNHEY and CDR2 is SMNVEV (reference sequence). As DNA, the CDR3 is TGTGCCAGCAGGGACAGAGAAGTTAACTATGGCTACACCTTC. Translated: CASRDREVNYGYTF.

This clonotype was seen at least ten times. The CDR3 DNA sequence: TGCGCCAGCAGTACTTTAGGAGCGGGCTACAATGAGCAGTTCTTC. Translation: CASSTLGAGYNEQFF. This sequence joins TRBV5-1 and TRBJ2-1, with a tentative D call TRBD2 (6 bases). From germline, CDR1 is SGHRS and CDR2 YFSETQ. The CDR3 loop spans 15 amino acids. The V and J ends lost 5 bases and 3 bases respectively, with 15 bases between them.

The chain joins TRBV19 to TRBJ1-1; perhaps TRBD1 as D (5 bases). The germline gives CDR1 LNHDA, CDR2 SQIVND (reference sequence). This CDR3 region has 14 residues. Trimming pared 3 bases from V and 4 bases from J, leaving 12 bases between. The CDR3 DNA is TGTGCCAGTAGTATGAGGGGACTGAGCACTGAAGCTTTCTTT. It yields the protein CASSMRGLSTEAFF.

This clonotype was observed at least ten times. The V call is TRBV30, the J call TRBJ2-1; D is ambiguous. Trimming removed 2 bases from V and 4 bases from J, with 6 bases in between. The CDR3 is 12 amino acids. CDR1 and CDR2 (germline): GTSNPN, SVGIG (reference sequence). CDR3 in DNA: TGTGCCTGGAGTACGGATTACAATGAGCAGTTCTTC. This encodes CAWSTDYNEQFF.